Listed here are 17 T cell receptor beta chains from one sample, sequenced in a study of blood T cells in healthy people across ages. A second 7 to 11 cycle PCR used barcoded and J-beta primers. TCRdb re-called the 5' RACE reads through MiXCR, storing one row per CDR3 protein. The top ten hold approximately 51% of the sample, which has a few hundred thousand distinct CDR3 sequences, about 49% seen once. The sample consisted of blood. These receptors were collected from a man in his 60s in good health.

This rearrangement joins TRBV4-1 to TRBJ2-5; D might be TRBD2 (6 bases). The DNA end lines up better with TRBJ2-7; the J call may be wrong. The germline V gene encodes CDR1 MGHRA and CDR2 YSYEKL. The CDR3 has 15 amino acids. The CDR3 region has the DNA TGCGCCAGCAGCCAAGAGGAGGGCAGGGCCTACGAGCAGTACTTC. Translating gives CASSQEEGRAYEQYF.

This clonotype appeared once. CDR3 loop: CSGRLGNTEAFF. The CDR3 DNA is TGCAGCGGAAGGCTTGGGAACACTGAAGCTTTCTTT. The rearrangement links TRBV29-1 to TRBJ1-1; D remains unclear. CDR3 size: 12 residues. Germline-derived CDR1 and CDR2 are SQVTM and ANQGSEA. V was pared by 7 bases and J by 1 base, with 10 bases between. The variable domain in full, with the rest retrieved from reference TRBV29-1 and TRBJ1-1, is SAVISQKPSRDICQRGTSLTIQCQVDSQVTMMFWYRQQPGQSLTLIATANQGSEATYESGFVIDKFPISRPNLTFSTLTVSNMSPEDSSIYLCSGRLGNTEAFFGQGTRLTVV.

Written as DNA, the CDR3 is TGTGCCAGCAGCAGGGACCATGAGCAGTACTTC. Translating it yields CASSRDHEQYF. This chain links TRBV6-6 with TRBJ2-7, with D tentatively TRBD1 or TRBD2 (5 bases each). This CDR3 has 11 amino acids. From germline, CDR1 is MNHNY and CDR2 SVGAGI (reference sequence). V lost 6 bases and J lost 7, with 10 bases in between.

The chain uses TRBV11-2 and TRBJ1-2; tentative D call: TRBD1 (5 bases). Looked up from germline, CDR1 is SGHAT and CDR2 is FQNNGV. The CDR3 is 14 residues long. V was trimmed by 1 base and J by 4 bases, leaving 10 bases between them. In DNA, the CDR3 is TGTGCCAGCAGCTTAGCCAGGGCCGGCTATGGCTACACCTTC. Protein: CASSLARAGYGYTF. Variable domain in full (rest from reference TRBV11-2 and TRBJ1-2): EAGVAQSPRYKIIEKRQSVAFWCNPISGHATLYWYQQILGQGPKLLIQFQNNGVVDDSQLPKDRFSAERLKGVDSTLKIQPAKLEDSAVYLCASSLARAGYGYTFGSGTRLTVV.

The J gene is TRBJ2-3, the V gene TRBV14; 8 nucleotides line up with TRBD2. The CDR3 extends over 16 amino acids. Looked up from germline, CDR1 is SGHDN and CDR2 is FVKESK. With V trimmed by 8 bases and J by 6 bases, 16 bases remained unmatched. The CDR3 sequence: CASGLLRGGRRDTQYF. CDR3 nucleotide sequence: TGTGCCAGCGGCCTCCTCCGTGGCGGGAGGAGGGATACGCAGTATTTT.

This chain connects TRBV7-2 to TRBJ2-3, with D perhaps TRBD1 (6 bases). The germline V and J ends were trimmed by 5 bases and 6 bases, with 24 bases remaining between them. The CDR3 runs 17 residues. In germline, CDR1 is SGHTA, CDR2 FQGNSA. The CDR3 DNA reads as TGTGCCAGCAGCCAAAATCCCGGGACACGGGCCTCGGATACGCAGTATTTT. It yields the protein CASSQNPGTRASDTQYF.

The CDR3 nucleotides read TGTGCCAGCAGCCCCCTCCTAGGGGCTAACTATGGCTACACCTTC. It is translated as CASSPLLGANYGYTF. V is TRBV7-9 and J is TRBJ1-2; D perhaps matches TRBD1 (5 bases). The V and J ends lost 5 bases and 0 bases respectively, with 13 bases between them. The CDR3 spans 15 residues. Germline V gives CDR1 SEHNR, CDR2 FQNEAQ (reference sequence).

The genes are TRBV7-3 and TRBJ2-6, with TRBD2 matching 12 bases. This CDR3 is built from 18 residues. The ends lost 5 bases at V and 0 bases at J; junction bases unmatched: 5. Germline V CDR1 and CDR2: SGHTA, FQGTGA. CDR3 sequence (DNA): TGTGCCAGCAGCCCACTAGCGGGAGGCCCCTCTGGGGCCAACGTCCTGACTTTC. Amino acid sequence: CASSPLAGGPSGANVLTF.

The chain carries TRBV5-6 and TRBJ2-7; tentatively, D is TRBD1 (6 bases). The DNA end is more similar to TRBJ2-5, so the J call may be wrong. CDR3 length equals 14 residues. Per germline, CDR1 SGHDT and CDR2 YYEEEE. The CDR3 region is CASSFQGLGETQYF. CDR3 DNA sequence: TGTGCCAGCAGTTTCCAGGGGTTAGGGGAGACCCAGTACTTC.

The CDR3 DNA reads as TGTGCCAGCAGCAGGGATGGCCCAACCACAGATACGCAGTATTTT. Translated: CASSRDGPTTDTQYF. The chain recombines TRBV9 with TRBJ2-3; D call uncertain. CDR3 length equals 15 residues. Germline CDR1 and CDR2: SGDLS and YYNGEE. V was clipped by 4 bases and J by 2 bases, with 14 bases between them.

The CDR3 DNA reads as TGCAGCGTTGACAAGAACACTGAAGCTTTCTTT. It specifies CSVDKNTEAFF. The chain employs TRBV29-1 and TRBJ1-1; D gene uncertain. Per germline, CDR1 SQVTM and CDR2 ANQGSEA. V was clipped by 3 bases and J by 1 base, with 3 bases between them. CDR3 size: 11 residues.

CDR3 amino acids: CASSQDERSSYNEQFF. The CDR3 nucleotides are TGTGCCAGCAGCCAAGACGAGCGGAGCTCCTACAATGAGCAGTTCTTC. The rearrangement links TRBV4-2 to TRBJ2-1; possible D gene TRBD2, 5 bases. V was trimmed by 0 bases and J by 0 bases, leaving 9 bases between them. The CDR3 has 16 residues. Germline V gene lookup returns CDR1 LGHNA and CDR2 YNFKEQ.

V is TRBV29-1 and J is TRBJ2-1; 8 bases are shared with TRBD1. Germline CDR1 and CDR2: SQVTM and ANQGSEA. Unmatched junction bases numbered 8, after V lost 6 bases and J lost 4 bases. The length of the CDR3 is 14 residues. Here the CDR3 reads CSVRDRRAYNEQFF. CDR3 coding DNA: TGCAGCGTGAGGGACAGGAGGGCTTACAATGAGCAGTTCTTC.

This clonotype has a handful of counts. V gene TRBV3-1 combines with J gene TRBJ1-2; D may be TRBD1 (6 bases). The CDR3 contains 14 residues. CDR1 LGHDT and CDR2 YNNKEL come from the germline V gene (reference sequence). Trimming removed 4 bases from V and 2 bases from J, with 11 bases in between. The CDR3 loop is CASSPSGQNYGYTF. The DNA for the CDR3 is TGTGCCAGCAGCCCGTCGGGACAAAACTATGGCTACACCTTC.

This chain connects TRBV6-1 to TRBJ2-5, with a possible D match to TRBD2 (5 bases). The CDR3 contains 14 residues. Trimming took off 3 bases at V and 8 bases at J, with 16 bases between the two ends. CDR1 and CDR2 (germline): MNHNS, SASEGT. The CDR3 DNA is TGTGCCAGCAGTGAGGCGCTTCGGGGATTAACCCAGTACTTC. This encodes CASSEALRGLTQYF.

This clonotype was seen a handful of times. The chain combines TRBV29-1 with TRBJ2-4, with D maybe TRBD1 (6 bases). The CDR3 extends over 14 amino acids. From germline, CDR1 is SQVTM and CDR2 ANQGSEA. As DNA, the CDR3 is TGCAGTGGGGGCCCGGGAAGATCAGAAAACATTCAGTACTTC. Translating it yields CSGGPGRSENIQYF.

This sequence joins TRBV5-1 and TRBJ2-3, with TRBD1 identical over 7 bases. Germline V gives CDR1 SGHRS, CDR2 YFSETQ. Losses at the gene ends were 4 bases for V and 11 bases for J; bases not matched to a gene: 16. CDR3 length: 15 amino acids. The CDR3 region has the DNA TGCGCCAGCAGCGCAGCCCCAGGGGGTACGGTGGTGCAGTATTTT. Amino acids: CASSAAPGGTVVQYF.